This TCR beta chain stems from a study of cytomegalovirus exposure and HLA in healthy donors. Points from the study as a whole: The study listed 150 to 200 cytomegalovirus-associated TCR beta chains. Most TCR sequences were rare, but some public TCRs occurred in many donors. Prior analysis indicated that the majority of TCR beta V segments exhibited productivity approximately 90% or approximately 30% of the time. Later work found that TCR association rates differed between HLA loci; DRB1 had the most and HLA-C the fewest.

A multiplex PCR was run with 60 Vbeta primers and 13 Jbeta primers. This table comes from immunoSEQ multiplex PCR, and its TCRdb copy is limited to in-frame clones, with some not included. Of approximately 170,000 clones in the sample, more than 65% are singletons; the top ten hold 1% to 1.5%. V dropped 6 bases and J dropped 6; count of bases not matched to a gene: 4. There are 14 residues in the CDR3. Germline V gene data show CDR1 as SGHDN and CDR2 as FVKESK. This clone was observed once. Antigen specificity is unknown. The sequenced material came from PBMCs. The chain recombines TRBV14 with TRBJ1-6; 8 nucleotides line up with TRBD1. The clonotype comes from a man aged 50 to 59 in good health and CMV-seropositive. The CDR3 DNA is TGTGCCAGCAGAAAGGGACAGGCTAATTCACCCCTCCACTTT. Translating it yields CASRKGQANSPLHF.